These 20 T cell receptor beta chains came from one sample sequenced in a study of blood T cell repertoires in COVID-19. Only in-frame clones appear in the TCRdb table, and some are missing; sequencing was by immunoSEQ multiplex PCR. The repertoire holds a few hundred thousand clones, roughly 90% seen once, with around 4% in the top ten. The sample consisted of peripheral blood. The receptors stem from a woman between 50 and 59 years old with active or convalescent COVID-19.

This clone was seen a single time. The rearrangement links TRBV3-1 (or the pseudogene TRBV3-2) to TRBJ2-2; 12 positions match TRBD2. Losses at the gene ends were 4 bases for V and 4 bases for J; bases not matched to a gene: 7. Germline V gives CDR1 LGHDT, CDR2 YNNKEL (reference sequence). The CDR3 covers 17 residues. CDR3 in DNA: TGTGCCAGCAGCCCACTAGCGGGGGGAGGCGGCACCGGGGAGCTGTTTTTT. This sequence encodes CASSPLAGGGGTGELFF.

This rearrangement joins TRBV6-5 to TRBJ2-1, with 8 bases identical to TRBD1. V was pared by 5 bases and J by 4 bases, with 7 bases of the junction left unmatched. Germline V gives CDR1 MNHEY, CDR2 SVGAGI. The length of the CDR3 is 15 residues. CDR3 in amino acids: CASSLSGTGYNEQFF. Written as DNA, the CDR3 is TGTGCCAGCAGTCTATCCGGGACAGGATACAATGAGCAGTTCTTC.

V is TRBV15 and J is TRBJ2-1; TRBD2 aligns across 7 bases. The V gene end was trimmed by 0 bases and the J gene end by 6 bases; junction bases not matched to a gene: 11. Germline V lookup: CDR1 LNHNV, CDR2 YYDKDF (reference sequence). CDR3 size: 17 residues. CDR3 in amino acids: CATSRDTGVGRVNEQFF. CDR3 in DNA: TGTGCCACCAGCAGAGATACCGGGGTAGGGAGGGTCAATGAGCAGTTCTTC.

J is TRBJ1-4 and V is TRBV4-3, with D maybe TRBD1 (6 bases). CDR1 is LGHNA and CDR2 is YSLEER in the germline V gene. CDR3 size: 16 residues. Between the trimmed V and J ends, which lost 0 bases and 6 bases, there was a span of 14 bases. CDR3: CASSQDGNRAYEKLFF. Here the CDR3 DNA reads TGCGCCAGCAGCCAAGATGGGAACAGGGCCTATGAAAAACTGTTTTTT.

The CDR3 is CASGSTGSGANVLTF. As DNA, the CDR3 is TGTGCTAGTGGTTCGACAGGCTCTGGGGCCAACGTCCTGACTTTC. V gene TRBV12-5 combines with J gene TRBJ2-6, with D perhaps TRBD1 (6 bases). Trimming stripped 4 bases from V and 0 bases from J, with 7 bases between. Looked up from germline, CDR1 is LGHNT and CDR2 is FRNRAP. The CDR3 totals 15 residues.

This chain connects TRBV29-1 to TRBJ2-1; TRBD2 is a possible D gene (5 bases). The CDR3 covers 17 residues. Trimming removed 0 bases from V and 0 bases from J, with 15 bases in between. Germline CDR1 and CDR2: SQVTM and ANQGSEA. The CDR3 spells CSVEEMKRSSSYNEQFF. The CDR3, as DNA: TGCAGCGTTGAAGAGATGAAGCGGAGTAGCTCCTACAATGAGCAGTTCTTC.

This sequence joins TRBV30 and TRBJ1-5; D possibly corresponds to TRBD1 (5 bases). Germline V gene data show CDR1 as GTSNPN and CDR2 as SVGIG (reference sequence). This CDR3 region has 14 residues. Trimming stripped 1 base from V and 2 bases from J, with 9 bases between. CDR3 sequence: CAWSGGFGNQPQHF. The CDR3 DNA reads TGTGCCTGGAGTGGGGGCTTCGGCAATCAGCCCCAGCATTTT.

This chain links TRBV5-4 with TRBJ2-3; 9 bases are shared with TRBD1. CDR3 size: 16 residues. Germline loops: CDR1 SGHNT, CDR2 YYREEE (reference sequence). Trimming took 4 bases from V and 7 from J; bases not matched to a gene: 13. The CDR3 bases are TGTGCCAGCAGCCCGAGGACAGGGGCGGCCTCAAATACGCAGTATTTT. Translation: CASSPRTGAASNTQYF. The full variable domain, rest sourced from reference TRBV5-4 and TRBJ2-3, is ETGVTQSPTHLIKTRGQQVTLRCSSQSGHNTVSWYQQALGQGPQFIFQYYREEENGRGNFPPRFSGLQFPNYSSELNVNALELDDSALYLCASSPRTGAASNTQYFGPGTRLTVL.

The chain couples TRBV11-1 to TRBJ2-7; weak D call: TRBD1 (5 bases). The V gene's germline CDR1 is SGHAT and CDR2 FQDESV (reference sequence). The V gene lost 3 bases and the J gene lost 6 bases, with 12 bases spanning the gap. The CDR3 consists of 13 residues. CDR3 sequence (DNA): TGTGCCAGCAGCTTTTCAGGGCTGGGCGAGCAGTACTTC. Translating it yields CASSFSGLGEQYF.

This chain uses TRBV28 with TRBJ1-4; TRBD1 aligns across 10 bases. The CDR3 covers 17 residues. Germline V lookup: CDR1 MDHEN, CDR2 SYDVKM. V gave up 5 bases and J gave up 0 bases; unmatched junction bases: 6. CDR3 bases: TGTGCCAGCAGTCTCCGACAGGGGGCGGCAACTAATGAAAAACTGTTTTTT. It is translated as CASSLRQGAATNEKLFF. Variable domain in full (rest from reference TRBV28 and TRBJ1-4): DVKVTQSSRYLVKRTGEKVFLECVQDMDHENMFWYRQDPGLGLRLIYFSYDVKMKEKGDIPEGYSVSREKKERFSLILESASTNQTSMYLCASSLRQGAATNEKLFFGSGTQLSVL.

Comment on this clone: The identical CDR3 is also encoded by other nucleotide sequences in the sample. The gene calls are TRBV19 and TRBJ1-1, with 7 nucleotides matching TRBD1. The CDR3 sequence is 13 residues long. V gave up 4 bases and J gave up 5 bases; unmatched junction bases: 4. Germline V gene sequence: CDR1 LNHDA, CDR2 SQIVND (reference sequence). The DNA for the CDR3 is TGTGCCAGTAGTAGGGACAGAGGAACTGAAGCTTTCTTT. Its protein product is CASSRDRGTEAFF.

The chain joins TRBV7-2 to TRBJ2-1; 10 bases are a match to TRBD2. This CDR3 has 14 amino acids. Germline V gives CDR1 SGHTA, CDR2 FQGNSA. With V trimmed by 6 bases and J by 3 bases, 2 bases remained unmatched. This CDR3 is CASRGLAVYNEQFF. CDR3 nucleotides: TGTGCCAGCAGAGGACTAGCGGTCTACAATGAGCAGTTCTTC.

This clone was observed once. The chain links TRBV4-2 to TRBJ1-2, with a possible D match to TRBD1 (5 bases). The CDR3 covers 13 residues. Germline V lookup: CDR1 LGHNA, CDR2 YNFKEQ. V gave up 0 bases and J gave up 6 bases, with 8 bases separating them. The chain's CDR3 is CASSQDGGDGYTF. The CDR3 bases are TGTGCCAGCAGCCAAGATGGGGGGGATGGCTACACCTTC.

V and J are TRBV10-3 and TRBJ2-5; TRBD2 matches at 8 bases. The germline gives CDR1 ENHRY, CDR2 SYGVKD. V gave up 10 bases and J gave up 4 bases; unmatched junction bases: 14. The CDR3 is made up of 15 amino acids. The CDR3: CASSGGVAGLETQYF. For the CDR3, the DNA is TGTGCCAGCTCGGGGGGGGTAGCGGGACTAGAGACCCAGTACTTC.

CDR3: CASSLGTVSGELFF. DNA of the CDR3: TGTGCCAGCAGCTTAGGGACAGTTTCCGGGGAGCTGTTTTTT. The chain combines TRBV7-9 with TRBJ2-2; a weak D match, TRBD1 (6 bases). Germline V lookup: CDR1 SEHNR, CDR2 FQNEAQ (reference sequence). Between the trimmed V and J ends, which lost 1 base and 6 bases, there was a span of 9 bases. This CDR3 contains 14 residues. Combining the CDR3 with reference TRBV7-9 and TRBJ2-2 gives the whole variable domain DTGVSQNPRHKITKRGQNVTFRCDPISEHNRLYWYRQTLGQGPEFLTYFQNEAQLEKSRLLSDRFSAERPKGSFSTLEIQRTEQGDSAMYLCASSLGTVSGELFFGEGSRLTVL.

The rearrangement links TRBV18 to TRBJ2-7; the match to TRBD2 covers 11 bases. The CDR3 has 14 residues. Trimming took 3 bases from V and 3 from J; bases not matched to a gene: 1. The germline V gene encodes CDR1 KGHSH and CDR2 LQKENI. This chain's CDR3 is CASSPTSGNYEQYF. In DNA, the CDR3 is TGTGCCAGCTCACCGACTAGCGGGAACTACGAGCAGTACTTC.

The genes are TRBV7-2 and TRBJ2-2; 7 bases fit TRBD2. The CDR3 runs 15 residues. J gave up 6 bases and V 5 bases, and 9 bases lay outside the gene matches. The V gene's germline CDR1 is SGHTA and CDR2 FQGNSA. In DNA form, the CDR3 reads TGTGCCAGCAGCCCGGGAGGTTTCAGTGCCGGGGAGCTGTTTTTT. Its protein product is CASSPGGFSAGELFF.

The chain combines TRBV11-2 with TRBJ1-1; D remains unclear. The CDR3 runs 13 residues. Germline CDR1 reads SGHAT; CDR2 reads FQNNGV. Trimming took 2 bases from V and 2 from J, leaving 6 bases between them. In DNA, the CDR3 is TGTGCCAGCAGCTTAACAGTTAACACTGAAGCTTTCTTT. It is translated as CASSLTVNTEAFF.

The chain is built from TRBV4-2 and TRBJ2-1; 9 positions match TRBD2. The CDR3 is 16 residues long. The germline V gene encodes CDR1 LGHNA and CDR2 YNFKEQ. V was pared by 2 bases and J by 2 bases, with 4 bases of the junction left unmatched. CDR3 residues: CASSQMTSGTYNEQFF. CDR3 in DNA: TGTGCCAGCAGCCAAATGACTAGCGGAACCTACAATGAGCAGTTCTTC.

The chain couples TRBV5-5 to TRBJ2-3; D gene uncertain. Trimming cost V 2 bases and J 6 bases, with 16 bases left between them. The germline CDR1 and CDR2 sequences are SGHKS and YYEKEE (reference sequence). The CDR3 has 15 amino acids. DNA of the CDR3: TGTGCCAGCAGCTTTAAGACATCAGTGGTCGATACGCAGTATTTT. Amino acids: CASSFKTSVVDTQYF.